The 22 T cell receptor beta chains presented below share a single source sample, sequenced in a study of blood T cells in healthy people across ages. With a J-beta primer mix and a sample-barcoded 5' primer, a second PCR ran about 7 to 12 cycles. TCRdb redid the calling of the 5' RACE reads with MiXCR, one entry per CDR3 protein. The sample consists of 750,000 to 850,000 distinct CDR3 sequences, about 25% of them appearing once. The same specimen was also included in a second study, on T cells of mothers and their children.

Sequenced sample: blood. Receptor source: a boy younger than 18 in good health.

The rearrangement joins TRBV27 to TRBJ2-5, with TRBD2 identical over 8 bases. In germline, CDR1 is MNHEY, CDR2 SMNVEV (reference sequence). V shed 5 bases, J shed 5 bases, and the junction held 7 bases outside the gene matches. The CDR3 runs to 14 residues. The CDR3 DNA sequence: TGTGCCAGCAGTACAATTAGCGGGGACGAGACCCAGTACTTC. This translates into CASSTISGDETQYF.

The chain couples TRBV7-2 to TRBJ2-7, with D tentatively TRBD1 (5 bases). Per germline, CDR1 SGHTA and CDR2 FQGNSA. The CDR3 loop spans 14 amino acids. Trimming shortened V by 1 base and J by 3 bases, and 10 bases separated the two germline ends. The CDR3 region is CASSLVATDYEQYF. The CDR3 region has the DNA TGTGCCAGCAGCTTAGTGGCGACAGACTACGAGCAGTACTTC.

Only a few counts were recorded for this clonotype. An end of the junction does not agree with germline; a read error may underlie this. J is TRBJ2-7 and V is TRBV7-9, with 15 bases that match TRBD2. The CDR3 runs to 18 residues. The germline gives CDR1 SEHNR, CDR2 FQNEAQ (reference sequence). For the CDR3, the DNA is TGTGCCGGCAGCCTGGGACTAGCGGGGGGCCGAAGCTCCTACGAGCAGTACTTC. Translating gives CAGSLGLAGGRSSYEQYF.

This rearrangement joins TRBV24-1 to TRBJ2-6; D unresolved. Trimming pared 6 bases from V and 2 bases from J, leaving 10 bases between. CDR3 length equals 15 residues. Germline loops: CDR1 KGHDR, CDR2 SFDVKD. CDR3: CATSRTDPGANVLTF. The DNA of the CDR3 is TGTGCCACCAGTCGGACGGACCCTGGGGCCAACGTCCTGACTTTC.

This sequence joins TRBV27 and TRBJ2-5, with 7 bases matching TRBD2. This CDR3 has 13 residues. V shed 6 bases and J 2 bases; nucleotides not matched to a gene: 3. Per the germline V gene, CDR1 is MNHEY and CDR2 is SMNVEV (reference sequence). The CDR3 is CASRGLLQETQYF. CDR3 in DNA: TGTGCCAGCAGGGGACTACTTCAAGAGACCCAGTACTTC.

This clonotype was recorded a few times. The chain recombines TRBV2 with TRBJ2-6; D is uncertain. The CDR3 covers 16 residues. The germline V gene has CDR1 SNHLY and CDR2 FYNNEI. Trimming removed 4 bases at V and 1 base at J, with 11 bases between. CDR3 bases: TGTGCCAGCAGTGGCACTGGAGTGTCTGGGGCCAACGTCCTGACTTTC. It is translated as CASSGTGVSGANVLTF.

This rearrangement joins TRBV7-9 to TRBJ2-3; D not certain. The length of the CDR3 is 15 residues. Trimming took off 1 base at V and 0 bases at J, with 8 bases between the two ends. CDR1 and CDR2 from the germline V gene are SEHNR and FQNEAQ (reference sequence). The CDR3 DNA reads as TGTGCCAGCAGCTTAGGGGCTCAAAGCACAGATACGCAGTATTTT. Amino acid sequence: CASSLGAQSTDTQYF.

The gene calls are TRBV5-1 and TRBJ1-4; 8 bases align to TRBD1. V lost 0 bases, J lost 7 bases, and 8 bases stayed unmatched. The CDR3 runs 16 residues. Germline assignment: CDR1 SGHRS and CDR2 YFSETQ. The CDR3 protein is CASSLGGQGGGEKLFF. The CDR3 DNA reads TGCGCCAGCAGCTTGGGTGGACAGGGCGGCGGTGAAAAACTGTTTTTT.

The gene calls are TRBV4-3 and TRBJ2-1; D might be TRBD1 or TRBD2, each matching 5 bases. The V end lost 0 bases, the J end lost 3 bases, and 12 bases lay between the germline ends. Per the germline V gene, CDR1 is LGHNA and CDR2 is YSLEER. There are 16 residues in the CDR3. The CDR3 coding sequence is TGCGCCAGCAGCCAAGACCGGGGCATGGTCTACAATGAGCAGTTCTTC. It translates to CASSQDRGMVYNEQFF.

This clonotype was detected only a few times. The chain uses TRBV6-5 and TRBJ1-1; no firm D call. Looked up from germline, CDR1 is MNHEY and CDR2 is SVGAGI. The CDR3 extends over 12 amino acids. The V gene lost 6 bases and the J gene lost 8 bases, with 13 bases spanning the gap. DNA for the CDR3: TGTGCCAGCAGGGTCGATGGCGAAGAAGCTTTCTTT. This sequence encodes CASRVDGEEAFF.

V and J are TRBV15 and TRBJ1-6, with 8 bases fitting TRBD1. CDR3 size: 14 residues. Germline-derived CDR1 and CDR2 are LNHNV and YYDKDF (reference sequence). V shed 1 base and J 7 bases; nucleotides not matched to a gene: 0. The CDR3 DNA follows: TGTGCCACCAGCAGAGGACAGGGGAATTCACCCCTCCACTTT. This sequence encodes CATSRGQGNSPLHF.

This chain links TRBV12-3 or TRBV12-4 with TRBJ2-5; 15 bases map to TRBD2. CDR3 length equals 17 residues. V dropped 4 bases and J dropped 5; count of bases not matched to a gene: 8. This CDR3 reads CASSSRTSGGAKETQYF. The CDR3 DNA reads TGTGCCAGCAGTTCAAGGACTAGCGGGGGGGCAAAGGAGACCCAGTACTTC.

This clonotype was recorded a few times. This sequence joins TRBV2 and TRBJ2-7; 15 nucleotides match TRBD2. The germline gives CDR1 SNHLY, CDR2 FYNNEI. This CDR3 contains 14 residues. J was trimmed by 6 bases and V by 7 bases; bases with no gene match: 4. CDR3 region: CASTGTSGGREQYF. In DNA, the CDR3 is TGTGCCAGCACCGGGACTAGCGGGGGGCGCGAGCAGTACTTC.

The rearrangement uses TRBV7-6 and TRBJ2-2, with D maybe TRBD2 (6 bases). V dropped 4 bases and J dropped 3 bases, with 15 bases sitting between them. The CDR3 is 16 amino acids. Germline CDR1 and CDR2: SGHVS and FNYEAQ. CDR3 sequence reads: CASSYRTGADTGELFF. DNA of the CDR3: TGTGCCAGCAGCTATAGGACGGGAGCGGACACCGGGGAGCTGTTTTTT.

The gene calls are TRBV2 and TRBJ2-7, with 11 bases lining up with TRBD1. The germline CDR1 and CDR2 sequences are SNHLY and FYNNEI. The CDR3 is 14 residues long. Germline trimming cut 4 bases from V and 6 bases from J; bases unmatched to any gene: 5. In DNA, the CDR3 is TGTGCCAGCAGTGCGGGACAGGGGGTCGGCGAGCAGTACTTC. Translated, it gives CASSAGQGVGEQYF.

The chain uses TRBV5-5 and TRBJ2-1; unclear D gene. Germline CDR1 is SGHKS and CDR2 is YYEKEE (reference sequence). The CDR3 sequence is 14 residues long. Deletions cut 0 bases from V and 9 bases from J, with 13 bases between. CDR3 amino acids: CASSLAVRAGEQFF. The CDR3, as DNA: TGTGCCAGCAGCTTGGCCGTCCGGGCCGGTGAGCAGTTCTTC.

The gene calls are TRBV5-1 and TRBJ1-4, with 11 nucleotides matching TRBD1. The CDR3 spans 15 residues. The V and J ends lost 5 bases and 6 bases, in that order; junction bases with no gene match: 6. The germline CDR1 and CDR2 sequences are SGHRS and YFSETQ. CDR3 sequence (DNA): TGCGCCAGCAGAAGGACAGGGGGCAAGGATGAAAAACTGTTTTTT. Translating gives CASRRTGGKDEKLFF.

The chain links TRBV5-1 to TRBJ2-3; D remains unclear. Trimming took 0 bases from V and 2 from J, leaving 7 bases between them. The germline CDR1 and CDR2 sequences are SGHRS and YFSETQ. This CDR3 has 14 amino acids. CDR3 sequence: CASSLAVPTDTQYF. CDR3 coding DNA: TGCGCCAGCAGCTTGGCTGTTCCCACAGATACGCAGTATTTT. The complete variable domain, with remaining parts taken from reference TRBV5-1 and TRBJ2-3, reads KAGVTQTPRYLIKTRGQQVTLSCSPISGHRSVSWYQQTPGQGLQFLFEYFSETQRNKGNFPGRFSGRQFSNSRSEMNVSTLELGDSALYLCASSLAVPTDTQYFGPGTRLTVL.

V gene TRBV3-1 combines with J gene TRBJ2-5, with TRBD2 matching over 9 bases. The DNA end is more similar to TRBJ2-1, so the J call may be wrong. The germline V gene has CDR1 LGHDT and CDR2 YNNKEL (reference sequence). There are 14 residues in the CDR3. The CDR3 sequence is CASSSGRGLDEQFF. The CDR3 region has the DNA TGTGCCAGCAGTAGCGGGAGAGGATTGGATGAGCAGTTCTTC.

The rearrangement joins TRBV7-2 to TRBJ2-5; D may be TRBD2 (6 bases). Trimming stripped 1 base from V and 4 bases from J, with 10 bases between. The V gene's germline CDR1 is SGHTA and CDR2 FQGNSA. The CDR3 has 14 residues. The chain's CDR3 is CASSLVRAGETQYF. The CDR3 DNA reads as TGTGCCAGCAGCTTAGTCCGAGCGGGAGAGACCCAGTACTTC.

This clonotype was found a few times. The chain uses TRBV28 and TRBJ2-7; D is unresolved. The V end lost 8 bases, the J end lost 7 bases, and 21 bases lay between the germline ends. Germline CDR1 and CDR2: MDHEN and SYDVKM. The CDR3 has 14 residues. The CDR3 DNA sequence: TGTGCCAGCCGCCCCTTTGGGCCCCAGGAGGAGCAGTACTTC. Its translation is CASRPFGPQEEQYF.

The chain couples TRBV12-3 or TRBV12-4 to TRBJ1-5; no firm D call. Trimming cost V 6 bases and J 3 bases, with 6 bases left between them. The CDR3 is made up of 12 amino acids. The CDR3 here is CASRGFNQPQHF. The CDR3 DNA follows: TGTGCCAGCAGGGGTTTCAATCAGCCCCAGCATTTT.